The clone carrying this T cell receptor (beta chain) was observed many times. The data were obtained in a study of early T cells in non-severe SARS-CoV-2 infection. Study as a whole: Chains were unpaired, as sequencing was done on bulk RNA from unsorted whole blood.

TCRdb recomputed calls from the 5' RACE reads with MiXCR, one row per CDR3 protein. The data hold around 60,000 distinct CDR3 sequences, with around 20% observed a single time. The CDR3 length is 15 residues. V gene TRBV1 combines with J gene TRBJ2-2; the DNA was not compared with TRBD1, the D call given in the table. TRBV1 is a pseudogene locus. Sequences were derived from whole blood, sampled at baseline. The sequence derives from an adult who was a healthcare worker with PCR-confirmed SARS-CoV-2 infection or an uninfected control (not recorded which). In DNA form, the CDR3 reads TGCACCAGCAGCCAAGAAGCCCGGGACGCCGGGGAGCTGTTTTTT. Residues: CTSSQEARDAGELFF.